These T cell receptor beta chains were read from a single sample in a study of technical replicates of blood from a handful of donors. Here immunoSEQ multiplex PCR was the method, and the copy in TCRdb shows in-frame clones only, minus some. Here the sample spans 65,000 to 80,000 clones, approximately 98% being singletons. Sequencing used T cells isolated from PBMCs. Receptors were obtained from a human donor in good health. CDR3s include the opening cysteine and the closing phenylalanine or tryptophan. Fields, in order: clone size, CDR3 length, J gene, V gene, D gene, CDR3 protein, CDR3 DNA. A D gene is named only where the DNA matches it firmly. Clone size is shown for a subset of rows, as once, few, many or a class of expanded clone.

clone size: NA
CDR3 length: 14
J gene: TRBJ2-1
V gene: TRBV5-1
D gene: TRBD1
CDR3 protein: CASSLGQGDNEQFF
CDR3 DNA: TGCGCCAGCAGCTTGGGACAGGGGGACAATGAGCAGTTCTTC

clone size: NA
CDR3 length: 17
J gene: TRBJ2-6
V gene: TRBV7-3
D gene: NA
CDR3 protein: CASKTWGGDSGANVLTF
CDR3 DNA: TGTGCCAGCAAAACGTGGGGCGGAGACTCTGGGGCCAACGTCCTGACTTTC

clone size: NA
CDR3 length: 16
J gene: TRBJ1-1
V gene: TRBV12-5
D gene: TRBD1
CDR3 protein: CASGLVKLDRERRAFF
CDR3 DNA: TGTGCTAGTGGTTTGGTGAAGCTCGACAGGGAGCGTCGAGCTTTCTTT

clone size: NA
CDR3 length: 13
J gene: TRBJ2-7
V gene: TRBV4-1
D gene: NA
CDR3 protein: CASSRITGYEQYF
CDR3 DNA: TGCGCCAGCAGCCGCATCACAGGGTACGAGCAGTACTTC

clone size: NA
CDR3 length: 11
J gene: TRBJ1-1
V gene: TRBV20-1
D gene: NA
CDR3 protein: CSARGQEWAFF
CDR3 DNA: TGCAGTGCGCGGGGGCAGGAATGGGCTTTCTTT

clone size: NA
CDR3 length: 14
J gene: TRBJ2-7
V gene: TRBV9
D gene: NA
CDR3 protein: CASSVEGVGYEQYF
CDR3 DNA: TGTGCCAGCAGCGTTGAAGGAGTTGGTTACGAGCAGTACTTC

clone size: NA
CDR3 length: 15
J gene: TRBJ2-1
V gene: TRBV4-1
D gene: NA
CDR3 protein: CASSQKGGMGHEQFF
CDR3 DNA: TGCGCCAGCAGCCAAAAGGGAGGTATGGGCCATGAGCAGTTCTTC

clone size: NA
CDR3 length: 12
J gene: TRBJ2-7
V gene: TRBV11-2
D gene: TRBD2
CDR3 protein: CASGLEVLEQYF
CDR3 DNA: TGTGCCTCGGGACTAGAGGTCTTAGAGCAGTACTTC

clone size: NA
CDR3 length: 13
J gene: TRBJ2-1
V gene: TRBV7-7
D gene: NA
CDR3 protein: CASSLDSYNEQFF
CDR3 DNA: TGTGCCAGCAGCTTAGACAGTTACAATGAGCAGTTCTTC

clone size: NA
CDR3 length: 16
J gene: TRBJ2-7
V gene: TRBV6-5
D gene: TRBD2
CDR3 protein: CASSFSPIAGAYEQYF
CDR3 DNA: TGTGCCAGCAGTTTTTCCCCCATAGCGGGAGCCTACGAGCAGTACTTC

clone size: NA
CDR3 length: 15
J gene: TRBJ1-3
V gene: TRBV6-5
D gene: NA
CDR3 protein: CASSYSGGAGNTIYF
CDR3 DNA: TGTGCCAGCAGTTACTCTGGAGGGGCTGGAAACACCATATATTTT

clone size: NA
CDR3 length: 14
J gene: TRBJ2-1
V gene: TRBV29-1
D gene: TRBD2
CDR3 protein: CSVIAGGQYNEQFF
CDR3 DNA: TGCAGCGTCATAGCGGGAGGGCAGTACAATGAGCAGTTCTTC

clone size: once
CDR3 length: 13
J gene: TRBJ2-3
V gene: TRBV29-1
D gene: TRBD1
CDR3 protein: CSVDRGLTDTQYF
CDR3 DNA: TGCAGCGTCGACAGGGGGTTAACAGATACGCAGTATTTT

clone size: NA
CDR3 length: 15
J gene: TRBJ2-7
V gene: TRBV6-5
D gene: TRBD1
CDR3 protein: CASSSLQGASYEQYF
CDR3 DNA: TGTGCCAGCAGCTCACTACAGGGGGCCTCCTACGAGCAGTACTTC

clone size: NA
CDR3 length: 13
J gene: TRBJ2-5
V gene: TRBV2
D gene: NA
CDR3 protein: CASSGGVEETQYF
CDR3 DNA: TGTGCCAGCAGTGGGGGGGTCGAAGAGACCCAGTACTTC

clone size: NA
CDR3 length: 15
J gene: TRBJ2-1
V gene: TRBV7-8
D gene: NA
CDR3 protein: CASSLIGGGHNEQFF
CDR3 DNA: TGTGCCAGCAGCTTAATCGGTGGAGGACACAATGAGCAGTTCTTC

clone size: NA
CDR3 length: 17
J gene: TRBJ2-5
V gene: TRBV6-1
D gene: TRBD2
CDR3 protein: CASSEALAGGPVETQYF
CDR3 DNA: TGTGCCAGCAGTGAAGCATTAGCGGGAGGGCCGGTGGAGACCCAGTACTTC

clone size: NA
CDR3 length: 14
J gene: TRBJ2-7
V gene: TRBV2
D gene: NA
CDR3 protein: CASTPDSFSYEQYF
CDR3 DNA: TGTGCCAGCACTCCGGACAGTTTTTCCTACGAGCAGTACTTC

clone size: NA
CDR3 length: 16
J gene: TRBJ1-4
V gene: TRBV4-2
D gene: NA
CDR3 protein: CASSQELGGSDEKLFF
CDR3 DNA: TGTGCCAGCAGCCAAGAATTGGGGGGGTCGGATGAAAAACTGTTTTTT

clone size: NA
CDR3 length: 13
J gene: TRBJ2-3
V gene: TRBV19
D gene: TRBD1
CDR3 protein: CASSAYRGDTQYF
CDR3 DNA: TGTGCCAGTAGTGCTTACAGGGGGGATACGCAGTATTTT

clone size: NA
CDR3 length: 15
J gene: TRBJ2-7
V gene: TRBV4-3
D gene: NA
CDR3 protein: CASSHGGDSTYEQYF
CDR3 DNA: TGCGCCAGCAGCCATGGAGGGGACTCCACCTACGAGCAGTACTTC

clone size: NA
CDR3 length: 16
J gene: TRBJ2-2
V gene: TRBV4-3
D gene: TRBD2
CDR3 protein: CASSQETSGSAGELFF
CDR3 DNA: TGCGCCAGCAGCCAAGAAACTAGCGGGAGCGCCGGGGAGCTGTTTTTT

clone size: NA
CDR3 length: 16
J gene: TRBJ2-7
V gene: TRBV2
D gene: TRBD2
CDR3 protein: CASSAWSGRSTYEQYF
CDR3 DNA: TGTGCCAGCAGTGCTTGGAGCGGGAGATCGACCTACGAGCAGTACTTC

clone size: NA
CDR3 length: 15
J gene: TRBJ2-1
V gene: TRBV25-1
D gene: TRBD2
CDR3 protein: CASSESLAGSNEQFF
CDR3 DNA: TGTGCCAGCAGTGAATCACTAGCGGGAAGCAATGAGCAGTTCTTC

clone size: NA
CDR3 length: 16
J gene: TRBJ2-3
V gene: TRBV9
D gene: TRBD1
CDR3 protein: CASSPRIGQGPDTQYF
CDR3 DNA: TGTGCCAGCAGCCCGCGCATCGGACAGGGGCCAGATACGCAGTATTTT

clone size: NA
CDR3 length: 14
J gene: TRBJ2-7
V gene: TRBV19
D gene: NA
CDR3 protein: CASSQRQSSYEQYF
CDR3 DNA: TGTGCCAGTAGTCAAAGACAGAGCTCCTACGAGCAGTACTTC

clone size: NA
CDR3 length: 13
J gene: TRBJ1-1
V gene: TRBV25-1
D gene: NA
CDR3 protein: CASSENTNTEAFF
CDR3 DNA: TGTGCCAGCAGTGAAAACACGAACACTGAAGCTTTCTTT

clone size: NA
CDR3 length: 16
J gene: TRBJ1-1
V gene: TRBV2
D gene: TRBD1
CDR3 protein: CASRYSRDRGGTEAFF
CDR3 DNA: TGTGCCAGCAGATACTCCCGGGACAGGGGTGGAACTGAAGCTTTCTTT

clone size: NA
CDR3 length: 14
J gene: TRBJ1-5
V gene: TRBV2
D gene: NA
CDR3 protein: CASSFPPPNQPQHF
CDR3 DNA: TGTGCCAGCAGTTTTCCCCCTCCCAATCAGCCCCAGCATTTT

clone size: NA
CDR3 length: 13
J gene: TRBJ2-1
V gene: TRBV6-6
D gene: NA
CDR3 protein: CASSFGSFDEQFF
CDR3 DNA: TGTGCCAGCAGTTTCGGGAGTTTCGATGAGCAGTTCTTC

clone size: NA
CDR3 length: 17
J gene: TRBJ1-2
V gene: TRBV5-1
D gene: TRBD1
CDR3 protein: CASSSPINRGRNYGYTF
CDR3 DNA: TGCGCCAGCAGCTCTCCTATTAACAGGGGGCGAAACTATGGCTACACCTTC

clone size: NA
CDR3 length: 16
J gene: TRBJ2-1
V gene: TRBV7-3
D gene: TRBD2
CDR3 protein: CASSLTAGEGKNEQFF
CDR3 DNA: TGTGCCAGCAGCTTAACGGCGGGAGAGGGTAAGAATGAGCAGTTCTTC

clone size: NA
CDR3 length: 14
J gene: TRBJ1-1
V gene: TRBV5-1
D gene: NA
CDR3 protein: CASSLGRADTEAFF
CDR3 DNA: TGCGCCAGCAGCTTGGGGAGGGCGGACACTGAAGCTTTCTTT

clone size: NA
CDR3 length: 16
J gene: TRBJ2-7
V gene: TRBV27
D gene: TRBD2
CDR3 protein: CASSLLAGGLSYEQYF
CDR3 DNA: TGTGCCAGCAGTCTACTAGCGGGAGGGCTCTCCTACGAGCAGTACTTC

clone size: NA
CDR3 length: 15
J gene: TRBJ1-2
V gene: TRBV6-5
D gene: NA
CDR3 protein: CASSLDLGGVYGYTF
CDR3 DNA: TGTGCCAGCAGTCTGGACCTGGGGGGGGTCTATGGCTACACCTTC

clone size: NA
CDR3 length: 15
J gene: TRBJ2-7
V gene: TRBV28
D gene: NA
CDR3 protein: CASSKTTGGEGEQYF
CDR3 DNA: TGTGCCAGCAGTAAAACAACAGGGGGGGAAGGGGAGCAGTACTTC

clone size: NA
CDR3 length: 11
J gene: TRBJ1-2
V gene: TRBV20-1
D gene: NA
CDR3 protein: CSGLGPYGYTF
CDR3 DNA: TGCAGTGGTTTGGGCCCCTATGGCTACACCTTC

clone size: NA
CDR3 length: 17
J gene: TRBJ2-1
V gene: TRBV15
D gene: TRBD2
CDR3 protein: CATSMGLAVFMGNEQFF
CDR3 DNA: TGTGCCACCAGCATGGGACTAGCGGTTTTCATGGGCAATGAGCAGTTCTTC

clone size: NA
CDR3 length: 18
J gene: TRBJ2-1
V gene: TRBV5-1
D gene: TRBD2
CDR3 protein: CASSLKSSGSLTYNEQFF
CDR3 DNA: TGCGCCAGCAGCTTGAAGTCTAGCGGGAGTCTCACCTACAATGAGCAGTTCTTC

clone size: NA
CDR3 length: 15
J gene: TRBJ2-5
V gene: TRBV5-1
D gene: TRBD1
CDR3 protein: CASSLGGSYQETQYF
CDR3 DNA: TGCGCCAGCAGCTTAGGGGGCTCGTACCAAGAGACCCAGTACTTC